This T cell receptor beta chain came from a study of blood T cells in healthy people across ages. Combining a sample-barcoded 5' primer with a J-beta primer mix, a second PCR ran for roughly 7 to 11 cycles. TCRdb re-derived calls from the 5' RACE reads in MiXCR, one entry per CDR3 protein. The table shows under 1,100,000 distinct CDR3 sequences, with about 23% occurring only once. Trimming took 3 bases from V and 5 from J, leaving 20 bases between them. This CDR3 is built from 16 residues. The V gene's germline CDR1 is ENHRY and CDR2 SYGVKD. The table lists this clonotype with a few counts. These data were also reused for a study on T cells of mothers and their children. From that report: Study donors consisted of three healthy Caucasian mothers and their six children.

The sequenced sample consisted of blood. This clonotype originated in a girl aged 2 to 9 in good health. This chain connects TRBV10-3 to TRBJ2-7; tentative D call: TRBD2 (5 bases). The chain's CDR3 is CAISDPKGRESHEQYF. DNA for the CDR3: TGTGCCATCAGTGATCCTAAGGGTAGGGAGAGCCACGAGCAGTACTTC.